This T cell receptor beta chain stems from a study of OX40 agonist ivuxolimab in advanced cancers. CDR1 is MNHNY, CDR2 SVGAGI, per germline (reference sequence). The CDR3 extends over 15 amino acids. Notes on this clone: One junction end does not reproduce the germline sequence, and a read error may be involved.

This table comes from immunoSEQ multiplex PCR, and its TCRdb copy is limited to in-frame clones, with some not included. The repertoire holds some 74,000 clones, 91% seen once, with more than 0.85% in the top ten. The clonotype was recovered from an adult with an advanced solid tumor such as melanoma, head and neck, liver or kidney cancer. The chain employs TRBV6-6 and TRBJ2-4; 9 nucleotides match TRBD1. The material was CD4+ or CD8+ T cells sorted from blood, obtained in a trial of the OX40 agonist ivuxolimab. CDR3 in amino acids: CASSNSGTGKNIQYF. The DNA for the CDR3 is TGTGCCAGCAGTAACTCCGGGACAGGGAAAAACATTCAGTACTTC.